What follows describes a single T cell receptor beta chain. One end of the junction fails to match germline, which may point to a read error. The data were obtained in a study of tumor and adjacent non-tumor tissue in lung cancer. RNA was extracted from bulk tissue without any cell sorting. The normal lung tissue was taken more than 3 cm from the tumor edge. The germline V gene has CDR1 MNHEY and CDR2 SVGAGI. The CDR3 consists of 13 residues. The library came from three nested PCR rounds adapted from ARM-PCR protocols. MiXCR, applied by TCRdb to the multiplex PCR reads, yields one record per CDR3 protein. The sample lists about 90,000 distinct CDR3 sequences, around 80% occurring once.

What was sequenced was distant non-tumor lung tissue. The receptor comes from a woman aged 45-65 years with non-small cell lung cancer. The chain joins TRBV6-5 to TRBJ1-4; a weak D match, TRBD1 (6 bases). CDR3 bases: TGTGCCAGTGGAGGGAAAGGGGGGGAAAAACTATCTTTT. Translating gives CASGGKGGEKLSF.